Sequencing of this T cell receptor beta chain was carried out in a study of shared clonotypes between healthy human individuals. Study-level results: Rarefaction gave evidence that sorted-subset sequencing remained incomplete despite large depth.

The donor population consisted of healthy HIV-negative adults with no recent acute infections or vaccinations. In regard to this clone: Its specificity is unknown.

Germline lookup yields CDR1 SQVTM and CDR2 ANQGSEA. The CDR3 is 13 amino acids. V lost 7 bases to trimming and J lost 3 bases; unmatched junction nucleotides: 4. The data were produced by immunoSEQ multiplex PCR, yet TCRdb's version contains in-frame clones alone and is incomplete. The sample records about 640,000 clones, about two thirds being singletons. The source of this sequence is a woman aged 30 to 39 in good health. Sequenced sample: memory CD4+ T cells sorted from blood. Described subset: CD45RA-negative fraction. The genes are TRBV29-1 and TRBJ2-2, with 8 bases lining up with TRBD1. Written as DNA, the CDR3 is TGCAGCGCGGACAGGGCGGACACCGGGGAGCTGTTTTTT. Protein: CSADRADTGELFF.